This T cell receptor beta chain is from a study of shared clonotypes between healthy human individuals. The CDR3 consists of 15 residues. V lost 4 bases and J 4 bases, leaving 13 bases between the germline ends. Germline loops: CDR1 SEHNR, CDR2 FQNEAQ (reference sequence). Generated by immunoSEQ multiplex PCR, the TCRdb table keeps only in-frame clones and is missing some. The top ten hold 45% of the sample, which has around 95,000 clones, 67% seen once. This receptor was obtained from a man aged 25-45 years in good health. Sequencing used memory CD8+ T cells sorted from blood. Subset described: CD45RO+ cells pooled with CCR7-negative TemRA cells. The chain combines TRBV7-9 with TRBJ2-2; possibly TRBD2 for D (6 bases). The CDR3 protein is CASSSRGGPTGELFF. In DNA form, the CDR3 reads TGTGCCAGCAGCTCCCGGGGAGGTCCCACCGGGGAGCTGTTTTTT.